The clone carrying this T cell receptor (beta chain) was seen many times. Its antigen is unknown. These data are taken from a study of blood T cells in healthy people across ages. Study-wide points: A greater number of naive CD4+ cells and higher diversity distinguished long-lived donors from aged donors.

Then a second PCR, running roughly 7 to 11 cycles, was carried out with a sample-barcoded 5' primer and a J-beta primer mix. MiXCR, run by TCRdb on the 5' RACE reads, gives a single entry per CDR3 protein. The sample comprises some 640,000 distinct CDR3 sequences, roughly 31% of which are singletons, and 15% to 17% rests with the top ten. The sequence derives from an elderly woman in good health. Sequenced input: blood.

Here the CDR3 reads CASSPSTGMSRVNQPQHF. CDR3 nucleotides: TGTGCCAGCAGCCCAAGCACGGGAATGAGCAGGGTCAATCAGCCCCAGCATTTT. The chain has TRBV6-1 and TRBJ1-5, with a weak D call TRBD1 (5 bases). The CDR3 sequence is 18 residues long. V lost 6 bases and J 3 bases, leaving 24 bases between the germline ends. Germline CDR1 reads MNHNS; CDR2 reads SASEGT.